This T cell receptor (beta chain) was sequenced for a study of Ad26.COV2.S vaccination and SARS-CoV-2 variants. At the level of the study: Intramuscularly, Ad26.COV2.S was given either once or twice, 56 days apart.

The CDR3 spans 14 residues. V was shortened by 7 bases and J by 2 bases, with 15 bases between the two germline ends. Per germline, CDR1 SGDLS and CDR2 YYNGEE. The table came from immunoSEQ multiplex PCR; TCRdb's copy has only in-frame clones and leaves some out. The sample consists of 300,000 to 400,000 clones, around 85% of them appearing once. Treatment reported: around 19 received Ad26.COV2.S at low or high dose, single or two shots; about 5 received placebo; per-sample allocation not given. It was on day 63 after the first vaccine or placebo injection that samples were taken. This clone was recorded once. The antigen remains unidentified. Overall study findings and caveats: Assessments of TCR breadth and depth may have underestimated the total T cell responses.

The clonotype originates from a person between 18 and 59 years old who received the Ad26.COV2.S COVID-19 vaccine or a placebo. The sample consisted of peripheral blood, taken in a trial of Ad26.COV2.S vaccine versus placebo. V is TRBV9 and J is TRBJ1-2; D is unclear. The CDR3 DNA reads TGTGCCAGCGGGCTTGAGGGTGTAAACTATGGCTACACCTTC. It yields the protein CASGLEGVNYGYTF.